Presented here are 26 T cell receptor beta chains from one specimen sequenced in a study of T cell responses to AZD1222 COVID-19 vaccine. Generated by immunoSEQ multiplex PCR, the TCRdb table keeps only in-frame clones and is missing some. Found here are 110,000 or so clones, approximately 89% of them singletons; the top ten hold 44%. Sequences were derived from peripheral blood, sampled 28 days after the second AZD1222 dose. These receptors originate from an adult who received the AZD1222 COVID-19 vaccine.

This sequence joins TRBV7-9 and TRBJ2-1, with D possibly TRBD2 on 6 matching bases. Germline V CDR1 and CDR2: SEHNR, FQNEAQ (reference sequence). Between the trimmed V and J ends, which lost 1 base and 10 bases, there was a span of 11 bases. The CDR3 is 13 residues long. For the CDR3, the DNA is TGTGCCAGCAGCTTAGTGGGGGGAGGCGAGCAGTTCTTC. Translated: CASSLVGGGEQFF.

This clone appeared a few times. The rearrangement links TRBV6-5 to TRBJ1-4; no clear D gene. Germline V gene lookup returns CDR1 MNHEY and CDR2 SVGAGI. The CDR3 has 15 residues. V lost 4 bases and J lost 8, with 17 bases in between. The CDR3 spells CASSSKAPWREKLFF. In DNA, the CDR3 is TGTGCCAGCAGTTCGAAGGCCCCCTGGCGGGAAAAACTGTTTTTT.

J is TRBJ1-1 and V is TRBV6-5, with D possibly TRBD1 on 5 matching bases. In germline, CDR1 is MNHEY, CDR2 SVGAGI. The CDR3 is 14 residues long. V was cut by 8 bases and J by 3 bases, with 16 bases left in between. CDR3 in DNA: TGTGCCAGCGGGTTCGGAGCGGGGCACACTGAAGCTTTCTTT. Translating it yields CASGFGAGHTEAFF.

The V call is TRBV2, the J call TRBJ1-6, with D tentatively TRBD1 (6 bases). The CDR3 totals 17 residues. Trimming cost V 11 bases and J 0 bases, with 20 bases left between them. CDR1 and CDR2 (germline): SNHLY, FYNNEI. DNA for the CDR3: TGTGCCTTAGCCGGAGGGGGGACCAGCTCCTATAATTCACCCCTCCACTTT. This gives the protein CALAGGGTSSYNSPLHF.

The V gene is TRBV27, the J gene TRBJ1-5, with D perhaps matching TRBD1 (5 bases). The V end was cut by 3 bases, the J end by 3 bases, with 9 bases between. CDR3 size: 14 residues. CDR1 and CDR2 from the germline V gene are MNHEY and SMNVEV (reference sequence). The CDR3 sequence: CASSFRQNNQPQHF. CDR3 nucleotide sequence: TGTGCCAGCAGTTTTCGACAGAACAATCAGCCCCAGCATTTT.

The V gene is TRBV29-1, the J gene TRBJ2-6; D not certain. V shed 5 bases and J shed 0 bases, with 11 bases lying between them. The CDR3 spans 15 residues. In germline, CDR1 is SQVTM, CDR2 ANQGSEA. The CDR3 protein is CSVQKAASGANVLTF. CDR3 coding DNA: TGCAGCGTTCAAAAGGCGGCCTCTGGGGCCAACGTCCTGACTTTC.

The chain joins TRBV10-3 to TRBJ2-1, with 10 bases fitting TRBD2. V was clipped by 4 bases and J by 1 base; unmatched bases: 4. Germline CDR1 is ENHRY and CDR2 is SYGVKD. The CDR3 totals 16 residues. The CDR3 region is CAISGSGGGSYNEQFF. CDR3 DNA: TGTGCCATCAGTGGGAGCGGGGGGGGTTCCTACAATGAGCAGTTCTTC.

V usage is TRBV30 and J usage is TRBJ1-1, with D tentatively TRBD1 (5 bases). Trimming stripped 2 bases from V and 2 bases from J, with 12 bases between. The germline V gene encodes CDR1 GTSNPN and CDR2 SVGIG (reference sequence). The CDR3 totals 14 residues. The CDR3 here is CAWSYETANTEAFF. The CDR3 coding sequence is TGTGCCTGGAGTTACGAGACAGCAAACACTGAAGCTTTCTTT.

The V and J genes are TRBV5-1 and TRBJ1-2; TRBD1 might be the D (6 bases). Trimming removed 5 bases from V and 4 bases from J, with 12 bases in between. This CDR3 is 13 amino acids long. Germline CDR1 is SGHRS and CDR2 is YFSETQ. The chain's CDR3 is CASREGGGYGYTF. As DNA, the CDR3 is TGCGCCAGCAGAGAAGGGGGTGGCTATGGCTACACCTTC.

The chain recombines TRBV5-1 with TRBJ2-5; possible D gene TRBD1, 6 bases. Trimming pared 0 bases from V and 7 bases from J, leaving 10 bases between. There are 13 residues in the CDR3. CDR1 is SGHRS, CDR2 YFSETQ, per germline. As DNA, the CDR3 is TGCGCCAGCAGCTTGGGACAGGATGGGACCCAGTACTTC. Residues: CASSLGQDGTQYF. Drawing the rest from reference TRBV5-1 and TRBJ2-5, the complete variable domain is KAGVTQTPRYLIKTRGQQVTLSCSPISGHRSVSWYQQTPGQGLQFLFEYFSETQRNKGNFPGRFSGRQFSNSRSEMNVSTLELGDSALYLCASSLGQDGTQYFGPGTRLLVL.

CDR3 in amino acids: CASRDTGETEAFF. The CDR3 bases are TGTGCCAGTAGGGATACAGGGGAGACTGAAGCTTTCTTT. The chain joins TRBV19 to TRBJ1-1, with 7 bases that match TRBD1. The V gene's germline CDR1 is LNHDA and CDR2 SQIVND (reference sequence). The J segment lost 5 bases and the V segment lost 6 bases, leaving 6 bases of the junction unmatched. The CDR3 runs to 13 residues. Variable domain in full (rest from reference TRBV19 and TRBJ1-1): DGGITQSPKYLFRKEGQNVTLSCEQNLNHDAMYWYRQDPGQGLRLIYYSQIVNDFQKGDIAEGYSVSREKKESFPLTVTSAQKNPTAFYLCASRDTGETEAFFGQGTRLTVV.

This clone was picked up a small number of times. The rearrangement links TRBV3-1 (or the pseudogene TRBV3-2) to TRBJ2-1; TRBD2 aligns across 14 bases. Germline lookup yields CDR1 LGHDT and CDR2 YNNKEL (reference sequence). With 4 bases clipped from V and 10 bases from J, the junction kept 12 bases outside the gene matches. The CDR3 covers 17 residues. This CDR3 reads CASSPGTSGSKGREQFF. The CDR3 DNA reads as TGTGCCAGCAGCCCCGGGACTAGCGGGAGTAAGGGTCGGGAGCAGTTCTTC.

The chain combines TRBV19 with TRBJ2-3, with TRBD1 matching over 8 bases. The CDR3 is 15 amino acids. Trimming removed 4 bases from V and 2 bases from J; junction bases left unmatched: 5. Per the germline V gene, CDR1 is LNHDA and CDR2 is SQIVND (reference sequence). The CDR3 reads CASSKTGVVTDTQYF. As DNA, the CDR3 is TGTGCCAGTAGTAAGACAGGGGTCGTCACAGATACGCAGTATTTT.

V and J are TRBV7-2 and TRBJ1-6; 8 nucleotides line up with TRBD1. Germline V gene sequence: CDR1 SGHTA, CDR2 FQGNSA. The CDR3 runs 16 residues. After removal of 2 bases from V and 2 bases from J, the junction contained 2 bases not matched to a gene. The CDR3, as DNA: TGTGCCAGCAGCTTACAGGGGGCCCCCTATAATTCACCCCTCCACTTT. This encodes CASSLQGAPYNSPLHF. The variable domain in full, with the rest retrieved from reference TRBV7-2 and TRBJ1-6, is GAGVSQSPSNKVTEKGKDVELRCDPISGHTALYWYRQSLGQGLEFLIYFQGNSAPDKSGLPSDRFSAERTGGSVSTLTIQRTQQEDSAVYLCASSLQGAPYNSPLHFGNGTRLTVT.

The chain has TRBV19 and TRBJ1-2, with D perhaps matching TRBD1 (6 bases). V shed 7 bases and J shed 4 bases, with 10 bases lying between them. CDR1 and CDR2 (germline): LNHDA, SQIVND (reference sequence). The CDR3 contains 12 residues. The CDR3 DNA follows: TGTGCCAGTATTGGAGGGGGCTATGGCTACACCTTC. Translated: CASIGGGYGYTF.

The J gene is TRBJ2-2, the V gene TRBV19; 10 bases line up with TRBD1. CDR3 length: 16 amino acids. Germline-derived CDR1 and CDR2 are LNHDA and SQIVND (reference sequence). The J segment lost 6 bases and the V segment lost 5 bases, leaving 9 bases of the junction unmatched. In DNA, the CDR3 is TGTGCCAGTAGTCGTTACGGGACAGGGGACGCCGGGGAGCTGTTTTTT. This encodes CASSRYGTGDAGELFF.

V and J are TRBV29-1 and TRBJ2-7, with D maybe TRBD1 (5 bases). This CDR3 has 13 residues. The germline V and J ends were trimmed by 1 base and 4 bases, with 11 bases remaining between them. CDR1 is SQVTM, CDR2 ANQGSEA, per germline. CDR3 residues: CSVEGGEGYEQYF. Written as DNA, the CDR3 is TGCAGCGTTGAAGGGGGCGAAGGGTACGAGCAGTACTTC.

The chain carries TRBV7-9 and TRBJ2-7; no clear D. V was shortened by 0 bases and J by 5 bases, with 14 bases between the two germline ends. CDR3 size: 15 residues. Germline V gene sequence: CDR1 SEHNR, CDR2 FQNEAQ (reference sequence). The CDR3 sequence is CASSLAGVAPDEQYF. The CDR3 bases are TGTGCCAGCAGCTTAGCAGGTGTCGCCCCGGACGAGCAGTACTTC. Full variable domain (remainder filled in from reference TRBV7-9 and TRBJ2-7): DTGVSQNPRHKITKRGQNVTFRCDPISEHNRLYWYRQTLGQGPEFLTYFQNEAQLEKSRLLSDRFSAERPKGSFSTLEIQRTEQGDSAMYLCASSLAGVAPDEQYFGPGTRLTVT.

J is TRBJ2-5 and V is TRBV5-5, with 7 bases aligning to TRBD2. The V gene's germline CDR1 is SGHKS and CDR2 YYEKEE (reference sequence). V was pared by 4 bases and J by 4 bases, with 10 bases of the junction left unmatched. The CDR3 length is 15 residues. The CDR3 nucleotides are TGTGCCAGCAGCCAAGCGGGATCCTCGTTAGAGACCCAGTACTTC. Translation: CASSQAGSSLETQYF.

V usage is TRBV28 and J usage is TRBJ1-4; possible D gene TRBD1, 5 bases. Germline V gene data show CDR1 as MDHEN and CDR2 as SYDVKM. This CDR3 is built from 14 residues. The V end was cut by 6 bases, the J end by 4 bases, with 12 bases between. The CDR3 region has the DNA TGTGCCAGCAGCAGCGCAGGGTTTAATGAAAAACTGTTTTTT. This gives the protein CASSSAGFNEKLFF. Using reference TRBV28 and TRBJ1-4 for the parts outside the CDR3, the full variable domain is DVKVTQSSRYLVKRTGEKVFLECVQDMDHENMFWYRQDPGLGLRLIYFSYDVKMKEKGDIPEGYSVSREKKERFSLILESASTNQTSMYLCASSSAGFNEKLFFGSGTQLSVL.

The V call is TRBV6-5, the J call TRBJ1-2, with D tentatively TRBD1 (5 bases). The CDR3 spans 13 residues. The V end was cut by 7 bases, the J end by 2 bases, with 11 bases between. Germline V gives CDR1 MNHEY, CDR2 SVGAGI. The CDR3 is CASTMTVNYGYTF. The CDR3 coding sequence is TGTGCCAGCACCATGACAGTGAACTATGGCTACACCTTC.

The chain joins TRBV4-1 to TRBJ2-7, with TRBD1 as a possible D gene (7 bases). CDR3 length equals 15 residues. Trimming shortened V by 5 bases and J by 5 bases, and 19 bases separated the two germline ends. From germline, CDR1 is MGHRA and CDR2 YSYEKL. The CDR3 is CASSGGGRSLDEQYF. CDR3 sequence (DNA): TGCGCCAGCAGCGGAGGGGGCAGGTCTTTAGACGAGCAGTACTTC.

By share, this clone counts as medium-sized (0.01 to 0.1%). The chain joins TRBV30 to TRBJ2-7; tentative D call: TRBD1 (5 bases). Germline V lookup: CDR1 GTSNPN, CDR2 SVGIG (reference sequence). V was cut by 3 bases and J by 5 bases, with 14 bases left in between. There are 13 residues in the CDR3. CDR3 amino acids: CAWSVGHSHEQYF. As DNA, the CDR3 is TGTGCCTGGAGCGTAGGACACTCTCACGAGCAGTACTTC.

CDR3 region: CASSSITEKYYEQYF. CDR3 DNA: TGTGCCAGCAGCTCAATAACAGAAAAATACTACGAGCAGTACTTC. The rearrangement links TRBV7-9 to TRBJ2-7; no clear D gene. This CDR3 comprises 15 residues. Trimming took off 4 bases at V and 3 bases at J, with 16 bases between the two ends. Germline CDR1 SEHNR, CDR2 FQNEAQ (reference sequence).

This clone appeared a few times. Other DNA sequences in the sample encode the same CDR3. The chain couples TRBV19 to TRBJ1-1; 8 bases map to TRBD1. This CDR3 spans 15 amino acids. Germline CDR1 and CDR2: LNHDA and SQIVND (reference sequence). The V gene end was trimmed by 4 bases and the J gene end by 1 base; junction bases not matched to a gene: 5. The CDR3 DNA reads TGTGCCAGTAGTAGGGCAGGGGGCGCGAACACTGAAGCTTTCTTT. It specifies CASSRAGGANTEAFF.

The chain combines TRBV6-5 with TRBJ2-7, with D possibly being TRBD1 (5 bases). There are 12 residues in the CDR3. The germline V and J ends were trimmed by 10 bases and 1 base, with 11 bases remaining between them. Germline values: CDR1 MNHEY, CDR2 SVGAGI. The CDR3 DNA reads TGTGCCACAGGGCGACAGTCCTACGAGCAGTACTTC. Protein sequence: CATGRQSYEQYF.